Sequencing of this TCR beta chain was carried out in a study of PD-1 blockade in classical Hodgkin lymphoma. Study results and caveats: Reports described newly diagnosed patients as having lower baseline TCR diversity than healthy donors.

About this clone itself: Its antigen is undetermined.

Every one of the patients relapsed after autologous stem cell transplantation (brentuximab vedotin exposure was variable). J lost 3 bases, V lost 4 bases, and 7 bases had no gene match. Per germline, CDR1 SEHNR and CDR2 FQNEAQ (reference sequence). CDR3 length: 15 amino acids. Data came from immunoSEQ multiplex PCR; TCRdb stores just in-frame clones and leaves some out. The sample has about 9,900 clones; around nine tenths are singletons. The specimen comprised peripheral blood mononuclear cells (PBMCs), sampled at baseline. This chain joins TRBV7-9 and TRBJ2-7; 9 bases line up with TRBD2. The clonotype comes from a human donor with classical Hodgkin lymphoma. The CDR3: CASSSPGLARYEQYF. As DNA, the CDR3 is TGTGCCAGCAGCTCCCCCGGACTAGCGCGCTACGAGCAGTACTTC. The variable domain in full, with the rest retrieved from reference TRBV7-9 and TRBJ2-7, is DTGVSQNPRHKITKRGQNVTFRCDPISEHNRLYWYRQTLGQGPEFLTYFQNEAQLEKSRLLSDRFSAERPKGSFSTLEIQRTEQGDSAMYLCASSSPGLARYEQYFGPGTRLTVT.